The entry that follows covers one TCR beta chain sequence. Its antigen is not known. Trimming stripped 2 bases from V and 1 base from J, with 8 bases between. Germline V CDR1 and CDR2: SGHAT, FQNNGV. The CDR3 has 15 amino acids. These data belong to a study of T cell responses to AZD1222 COVID-19 vaccine. Study-wide findings and caveats: Once two AZD1222 doses were given, Spike-specific TCR breadth and depth went up.

Only in-frame clones appear in the TCRdb table, and some are missing; sequencing was by immunoSEQ multiplex PCR. The sample includes about 130,000 clones, roughly nine tenths seen only once; the top ten take 2.8%. Specimen: peripheral blood, collected on day 0 of AZD1222 vaccination. This sequence originates from an adult in good health. This chain uses TRBV11-2 with TRBJ2-2; D is possibly TRBD2 (6 bases). In DNA form, the CDR3 reads TGTGCCAGCAGCTTAAGGGGACTGAACACCGGGGAGCTGTTTTTT. It yields the protein CASSLRGLNTGELFF.